This T cell receptor beta chain was obtained from a study of Graves' ophthalmopathy and Graves' hyperthyroidism. Study results and caveats: The model reached 65% to 71% sensitivity and 72.22% specificity for predicting ophthalmopathy progression. Built on 13 signatures, a model told ophthalmopathy apart from stable hyperthyroidism with approximately 91% sensitivity and around 80% specificity.

Beta-chain TCR CDR3 regions were amplified from RNA transcripts. Amplification began with first-round RT-PCR using HTBI primers, then second-round multiplex PCR was performed. TCRdb fed the multiplex PCR reads into MiXCR, producing one record per CDR3 protein. The sample has 200,000 to 250,000 distinct CDR3 sequences, about 46% seen once. As concerns this clonotype: No antigen is known for it.

Other autoimmune diseases, uncontrolled infections, pregnancy or lactation led to the exclusion of patients. The diagnostic workup employed clinical symptoms, serum thyroxine, TRAb, thyroid ultrasound and orbital computed tomography. The CDR3 contains 15 residues. Trimming removed 6 bases at V and 8 bases at J, with 17 bases between. The germline CDR1 and CDR2 sequences are LNHDA and SQIVND (reference sequence). The sample taken for sequencing was peripheral blood. The TCR originated in an adult man with Graves' ophthalmopathy. The chain carries TRBV19 and TRBJ1-6; a possible D gene is TRBD1 (6 bases). The CDR3 is CASSPQSGVDSPLHF. The CDR3 region has the DNA TGTGCCAGTAGCCCCCAATCAGGGGTTGATTCACCCCTCCACTTT.